This T cell receptor (beta chain) was sequenced during a study of T-cell reconstitution after alpha-beta-depleted transplantation in children. Study-level findings and limits: Newly generated T cells supplied most T-cell counts and diversity one year post-transplant. Reports say that about two months after transplant, the alpha-beta T cells came out of several hundred graft clones that had expanded. Some patients owed their high day-60 TCRbeta diversity to surviving recipient T cells and thymic progenitors.

This CDR3 region has 15 residues. From germline, CDR1 is MNHEY and CDR2 SMNVEV (reference sequence). J was trimmed by 5 bases and V by 6 bases; bases with no gene match: 10. Researchers prepared the TCRbeta library using unique molecular identifiers, the study reports. TCRdb re-called the PCR reads with MiXCR, one entry per CDR3 protein. The sample lists a few hundred thousand distinct CDR3 sequences, about a tenth occurring once. In its sample, this clonotype was seen a few times. Its antigen is unknown. The clonotype originates from a child younger than two with acute myeloid leukemia, due to receive a stem cell transplant. The chain carries TRBV27 and TRBJ1-5; 7 bases are shared with TRBD1. The sample here was PBMCs, taken before TCRalphabeta/CD19-depleted stem cell transplant. CDR3 DNA: TGTGCCAGCAGCCGGTACAGGGGCTCGGATCAGCCCCAGCATTTT. Translation gives CASSRYRGSDQPQHF.